These 9 T cell receptor beta chains share one sample of origin, sequenced in a study of glioma-infiltrating T cells. Amplification of TCR alpha and beta CDR3 regions from RNA used iRepertoire nested multiplex PCR. MiXCR was run by TCRdb on the multiplex PCR reads, yielding one entry per CDR3 protein. The data show about 130,000 distinct CDR3 sequences, around 23% seen once. The material sequenced was glioma tissue, nonneoplastic brain tissue, or PBMCs (not recorded which). The receptors derive from a human donor with low-grade glioma or glioblastoma, undergoing nonglioma brain surgery, or in good health (not recorded which).

The sample holds a few counts of this clonotype. The gene calls are TRBV4-1 and TRBJ1-5; 8 bases line up with TRBD1. CDR1 is MGHRA, CDR2 YSYEKL, per germline. With V trimmed by 3 bases and J by 3 bases, 4 bases remained unmatched. This CDR3 has 15 residues. This CDR3 reads CASSQEDRANQPQHF. CDR3 DNA: TGCGCCAGCAGCCAGGAGGACAGGGCCAATCAGCCCCAGCATTTT.

This clonotype was counted ten times or more. The chain has TRBV7-2 and TRBJ1-1; D remains ambiguous. In germline, CDR1 is SGHTA, CDR2 FQGNSA. V dropped 0 bases and J dropped 8 bases, with 7 bases sitting between them. The CDR3 consists of 12 residues. The CDR3 DNA is TGTGCCAGCAGCTTAGCGCGGGTGGAAGCTTTCTTT. This encodes CASSLARVEAFF. The full variable domain, completed using reference TRBV7-2 and TRBJ1-1, is GAGVSQSPSNKVTEKGKDVELRCDPISGHTALYWYRQSLGQGLEFLIYFQGNSAPDKSGLPSDRFSAERTGGSVSTLTIQRTQQEDSAVYLCASSLARVEAFFGQGTRLTVV.

Many counts were recorded for this clonotype. The chain couples TRBV12-3 or TRBV12-4 to TRBJ2-3, with 7 bases fitting TRBD1. The CDR3 extends over 16 amino acids. J lost 2 bases, V lost 1 base, and 6 bases had no gene match. The CDR3: CASSLVTGALTDTQYF. CDR3 in DNA: TGTGCCAGCAGTTTAGTAACAGGGGCCCTCACAGATACGCAGTATTTT.

In its sample, this clonotype was seen many times. V and J are TRBV6-6 and TRBJ1-5; TRBD1 aligns across 11 bases. Germline CDR1 and CDR2: MNHNY and SVGAGI (reference sequence). There are 17 residues in the CDR3. The J segment lost 2 bases and the V segment lost 2 bases, leaving 5 bases of the junction unmatched. The CDR3, as DNA: TGTGCCAGCAGTTACACACCGGGACAGGGGGGCAATCAGCCCCAGCATTTT. Its protein product is CASSYTPGQGGNQPQHF.

There are many counts of this clonotype. V usage is TRBV28 and J usage is TRBJ1-1; D not certain. From germline, CDR1 is MDHEN and CDR2 SYDVKM. The CDR3 totals 13 residues. The ends were cut back, 2 bases at V and 0 bases at J, with 4 bases in the middle. This CDR3 is CASSLPLNTEAFF. DNA of the CDR3: TGTGCCAGCAGTTTACCCTTGAACACTGAAGCTTTCTTT.

The V gene is TRBV20-1, the J gene TRBJ2-7; D tentatively reads TRBD1 or TRBD2 (6 bases each). In germline, CDR1 is DFQATT, CDR2 SNEGSKA (reference sequence). This CDR3 region has 14 residues. V was pared by 4 bases and J by 6 bases, with 19 bases between. The CDR3 region has the DNA TGCAGTGCTAACGGGGGCGCCGTGGAGGTCGAGCAGTACGTC. Its translation: CSANGGAVEVEQYV.

The chain has TRBV6-1 and TRBJ2-1; D is undetermined. Trimming cost V 6 bases and J 5 bases, with 11 bases left between them. The germline gives CDR1 MNHNS, CDR2 SASEGT. CDR3 length: 13 residues. The CDR3 spells CASRDGPNNEQFF. The CDR3 DNA reads as TGTGCCAGCAGAGATGGACCGAACAATGAGCAGTTCTTC.

Ten or more counts support this clonotype. The chain employs TRBV20-1 and TRBJ2-5; possible D gene TRBD2, 6 bases. The CDR3 is 13 residues long. The V end lost 3 bases, the J end lost 2 bases, and 10 bases lay between the germline ends. CDR1 DFQATT and CDR2 SNEGSKA come from the germline V gene (reference sequence). The CDR3 nucleotides are TGCAGTGCTAGCCGGGACTCACAAGAGACCCAGTACTTC. Its translation is CSASRDSQETQYF.

This clonotype was counted ten times or more. This chain joins TRBV10-3 and TRBJ1-3; D is perhaps TRBD1 (5 bases). Germline V lookup: CDR1 ENHRY, CDR2 SYGVKD. CDR3 size: 14 residues. V lost 10 bases, J lost 11 bases, and 24 bases lay in between. CDR3 region: CAKTPRDGDGAIYF. Written as DNA, the CDR3 is TGTGCCAAAACCCCGAGGGACGGAGATGGCGCCATATATTTT.